The 19 T cell receptor beta chains below all came from one sample that was sequenced in a study of patients and donors after allogeneic stem cell transplantation. TCRdb redid the calling of the RT-PCR reads with MiXCR, one entry per CDR3 protein. The sample carries 150,000 to 200,000 distinct CDR3 sequences, 30% recorded once. The sequencing sample was made of blood, either unsorted or a sorted T cell fraction (not recorded which). Every receptor here comes from a human donor who was either an allogeneic HSCT recipient or a stem cell or donor lymphocyte infusion donor (not recorded which). It is not recorded whose cells these are; they may come from a transplant donor.

The chain carries TRBV4-3 and TRBJ2-5; D is possibly TRBD1 (5 bases). CDR1 LGHNA and CDR2 YSLEER come from the germline V gene. This CDR3 is built from 16 residues. Trimming took off 0 bases at V and 2 bases at J, with 13 bases between the two ends. CDR3 nucleotide sequence: TGCGCCAGCAGCCAAGATGGCAGGGTCGGTCAAGAGACCCAGTACTTC. It yields the protein CASSQDGRVGQETQYF.

This clonotype was counted a single time. V is TRBV12-3 or TRBV12-4 and J is TRBJ2-7; either TRBD1 or TRBD2 may supply D (5 bases each). The CDR3 length is 16 residues. V dropped 7 bases and J dropped 1 base, with 20 bases sitting between them. This CDR3 is CASIIWGCQVSYEQYF. DNA for the CDR3: TGTGCCAGCATCATCTGGGGGTGTCAGGTATCCTACGAGCAGTACTTC.

This chain joins TRBV30 and TRBJ1-5; D unresolved. CDR1 and CDR2 (germline): GTSNPN, SVGIG (reference sequence). V lost 4 bases and J 8 bases, leaving 12 bases between the germline ends. The CDR3 spans 12 residues. The CDR3 reads CAWIICSEPQHF. The CDR3 nucleotides are TGTGCCTGGATCATATGTTCTGAGCCCCAGCATTTT. Full variable domain (remainder filled in from reference TRBV30 and TRBJ1-5): SQTIHQWPATLVQPVGSPLSLECTVEGTSNPNLYWYRQAAGRGLQLLFYSVGIGQISSEVPQNLSASRPQDRQFILSSKKLLLSDSGFYLCAWIICSEPQHFGDGTRLSIL.

The rearrangement joins TRBV20-1 to TRBJ1-1, with TRBD1 matching 9 bases. Germline lookup yields CDR1 DFQATT and CDR2 SNEGSKA (reference sequence). J gave up 2 bases and V 2 bases, and 9 bases lay outside the gene matches. This CDR3 is built from 16 residues. The CDR3, as DNA: TGCAGTGCTAGAACCCCGGACAGGGGCCGAAACACTGAAGCTTTCTTT. Amino acid sequence: CSARTPDRGRNTEAFF.

V gene TRBV6-2 or TRBV6-3 combines with J gene TRBJ1-1, with TRBD1 as a possible D gene (5 bases). Germline V gene sequence: CDR1 MNHEY, CDR2 SVGEGT. V lost 2 bases to trimming and J lost 10 bases, with 11 bases between them. The CDR3 length is 12 residues. CDR3 DNA: TGTGCCAGCAGTTACGAGAACGGGGGAGCTTTCTTT. Protein: CASSYENGGAFF.

The chain combines TRBV4-1 with TRBJ1-1, with 9 bases matching TRBD1. The CDR3 sequence is 15 residues long. The germline V gene has CDR1 MGHRA and CDR2 YSYEKL. Trimming cost V 0 bases and J 5 bases; bases outside gene matches: 4. The CDR3, as DNA: TGCGCCAGCAGCCAAGATATGACAGGGGGTACTGAAGCTTTCTTT. Amino acid sequence: CASSQDMTGGTEAFF.

This clonotype was seen more than once but under ten times. V usage is TRBV6-6 and J usage is TRBJ1-5; D is uncertain. The CDR3 has 12 residues. Trimming shortened V by 6 bases and J by 8 bases, and 11 bases separated the two germline ends. Germline V CDR1 and CDR2: MNHNY, SVGAGI (reference sequence). CDR3 in DNA: TGTGCCAGCAGACGAAGTGGGGAGCCCCAGCATTTT. This codes for CASRRSGEPQHF.

The chain uses TRBV28 and TRBJ2-1; the D gene is possibly TRBD2 (6 bases). V was shortened by 11 bases and J by 6 bases, with 14 bases between the two germline ends. Germline values: CDR1 MDHEN, CDR2 SYDVKM. CDR3 length equals 12 residues. In DNA form, the CDR3 reads TGTGCCGGAGGGGCGTCCCGCAATGAGCAGTTCTTC. This gives the protein CAGGASRNEQFF.

The V gene is TRBV6-5, the J gene TRBJ2-7; D tentatively fits TRBD1 or TRBD2 (5 bases each). This CDR3 has 19 residues. From germline, CDR1 is MNHEY and CDR2 SVGAGI. Trimming removed 0 bases at V and 1 base at J, with 22 bases between. The CDR3 coding sequence is TGTGCCAGCAGTTACTCCCGGGGCCCCGACCGTCAAACTTCCTACGAGCAGTACTTC. It yields the protein CASSYSRGPDRQTSYEQYF.

This clonotype has just a few counts. V gene TRBV20-1 combines with J gene TRBJ2-1, with 10 nucleotides matching TRBD2. J was trimmed by 4 bases and V by 4 bases; bases with no gene match: 7. This CDR3 has 15 residues. The germline V gene encodes CDR1 DFQATT and CDR2 SNEGSKA (reference sequence). CDR3 region: CSAIGTSGAYNEQFF. Written as DNA, the CDR3 is TGCAGTGCTATAGGAACTAGCGGGGCTTACAATGAGCAGTTCTTC.

The chain uses TRBV20-1 and TRBJ2-7; D is unresolved. The CDR3 is made up of 16 amino acids. Germline CDR1 reads DFQATT; CDR2 reads SNEGSKA (reference sequence). V was cut by 0 bases and J by 2 bases, with 17 bases left in between. The DNA for the CDR3 is TGCAGTGCTAGAGATTGGGCGAAAATGGATCCCTACGAGCAGTACTTC. Encoded protein: CSARDWAKMDPYEQYF.

The chain joins TRBV7-2 to TRBJ2-1; the D gene is possibly TRBD1 (5 bases). Trimming pared 3 bases from V and 4 bases from J, leaving 10 bases between. The CDR3 is 14 amino acids. Germline lookup yields CDR1 SGHTA and CDR2 FQGNSA. CDR3 protein: CASSLGPIYNEQFF. DNA for the CDR3: TGTGCCAGCAGCTTGGGGCCTATATACAATGAGCAGTTCTTC.

The chain couples TRBV7-9 to TRBJ2-1; TRBD1 might be the D (6 bases). Per the germline V gene, CDR1 is SEHNR and CDR2 is FQNEAQ (reference sequence). Between the trimmed V and J ends, which lost 3 bases and 8 bases, there was a span of 14 bases. CDR3 length equals 14 residues. CDR3 residues: CASSFTAGDHEQFF. The CDR3 coding sequence is TGTGCCAGCAGCTTCACGGCAGGGGACCATGAGCAGTTCTTC.

The genes are TRBV15 and TRBJ1-3; no firm D call. Germline lookup yields CDR1 LNHNV and CDR2 YYDKDF (reference sequence). Trimming left V 5 bases short and J 0 bases short, with 5 bases between. The CDR3 has 13 residues. CDR3 sequence (DNA): TGTGCCACCAGCGGACCCTCTGGAAACACCATATATTTT. Its protein is CATSGPSGNTIYF.

CDR3 DNA: TGTGCCAGCAGCGTAGGGCAGACTAACTATGGCTACACCTTC. It codes for CASSVGQTNYGYTF. The J gene is TRBJ1-2, the V gene TRBV9, with D unresolved. The V end lost 0 bases, the J end lost 0 bases, and 6 bases lay between the germline ends. The CDR3 has 14 residues. Germline CDR1 SGDLS, CDR2 YYNGEE. Full variable domain (rest looked up from reference TRBV9 and TRBJ1-2): DSGVTQTPKHLITATGQRVTLRCSPRSGDLSVYWYQQSLDQGLQFLIQYYNGEERAKGNILERFSAQQFPDLHSELNLSSLELGDSALYFCASSVGQTNYGYTFGSGTRLTVV.

This chain uses TRBV4-2 with TRBJ2-5, with a possible D match to TRBD2 (5 bases). V lost 0 bases and J 3 bases, leaving 14 bases between the germline ends. The CDR3 has 16 residues. From germline, CDR1 is LGHNA and CDR2 YNFKEQ. CDR3 region: CASSQETQRRKETQYF. The CDR3 DNA reads as TGTGCCAGCAGCCAAGAGACACAGCGGAGGAAAGAGACCCAGTACTTC.

This clonotype was recorded a few times. The chain recombines TRBV7-2 with TRBJ1-6, with D unclear. The CDR3 totals 14 residues. Germline CDR1 reads SGHTA; CDR2 reads FQGNSA. The V gene lost 5 bases and the J gene lost 8 bases, with 13 bases spanning the gap. CDR3 sequence: CASSPWREYSPLHF. The CDR3 DNA reads TGTGCCAGCAGCCCGTGGCGGGAATATTCACCCCTCCACTTT.

This clonotype was picked up a small number of times. The chain is built from TRBV7-2 and TRBJ1-2, with D possibly TRBD1 on 6 matching bases. This CDR3 spans 15 amino acids. In germline, CDR1 is SGHTA, CDR2 FQGNSA. V was trimmed by 0 bases and J by 4 bases, leaving 12 bases between them. Here the CDR3 reads CASSLASQGTYGYTF. In nucleotides, the CDR3 is TGTGCCAGCAGCTTAGCCTCACAGGGAACCTATGGCTACACCTTC.

This clonotype has a single count. CDR3 DNA: TGTGCCAGCAGCTTAGCCAGTAATCAAGAGACCCAGTACTTC. Translating it yields CASSLASNQETQYF. The rearrangement uses TRBV7-2 and TRBJ2-5, with unresolved D. V lost 0 bases, J lost 2 bases, and 7 bases lay in between. The CDR3 has 14 amino acids. CDR1 is SGHTA and CDR2 is FQGNSA in the germline V gene. Supplemented by reference TRBV7-2 and TRBJ2-5, the full variable domain reads GAGVSQSPSNKVTEKGKDVELRCDPISGHTALYWYRQSLGQGLEFLIYFQGNSAPDKSGLPSDRFSAERTGGSVSTLTIQRTQQEDSAVYLCASSLASNQETQYFGPGTRLLVL.